This T cell receptor (beta chain) came from a study of blood T cell repertoires in COVID-19 (TCRdb year 2020). At the level of the whole study: Samples from collaborators originated in the United States, Italy and Spain and spanned both the acute and convalescent phases of COVID-19. The material from the prospective study consisted of cDNA or gDNA derived from T cells, B-cell-depleted T cells, or PBMCs. Deeply sampled blood TCRbeta repertoires from subjects exposed to, actively infected with, or recovered from COVID-19 were included in the dataset. A freely available public database, intended as a resource for researchers studying the immune response to SARS-CoV-2, is where the repertoires were released. The samples were drawn from two sources: the first 160 participants of the ongoing ImmuneRACE study, and 1,254 subjects contributed by 6 global collaborators. A de-identified subject ID, COVID-19 status, age in years and sex were almost always included in the sample metadata. Where HLA class I and class II types were available, the types were taken from metadata supplied by the sample provider, not from assay-based typing.

Summary of the overall study and its limitations: How much clinical and demographic metadata was included differed by source and by participant, and the metadata was provided uncurated.

TCRbeta CDR3 regions were amplified from genomic DNA by means of the immunoSEQ Assay, a bias-controlled multiplex PCR. Regarding the original processing steps: Within the assay, amplification of reference gene primers was used to estimate how many nucleated cells each sample contained. To quantify the absolute abundance of each unique TCRbeta CDR3 rearrangement, sequence reads were collapsed and filtered. For each sample, productive Simpson clonality was calculated as the square root of Simpson's diversity index over productive rearrangements. TCRdb took over this immuneACCESS table, retaining in-frame rearrangements with V and J assigned. Such tables are incomplete; in checked studies, under half of the missing clones stem from an unresolved V gene, and the remainder is unexplained. That table supplies the V and J calls and clone size; D and trimming were determined from the DNA. This sample has almost 70,000 clones in its table, and about 87% of those were observed once. The ten largest clones take up 6% to 7% of the sample.

On this clone itself: Its antigen is still unknown. There are no base qualities to consult, and no much larger clone falls within one base.

The collaborating institutions used their own protocols to collect whole blood in K2EDTA tubes. Collaborator samples were shipped for TCRbeta analysis as frozen whole blood, isolated PBMCs, or DNA extracted from either sample type. The germline V gene specifies KGHSH as CDR1 and LQKENI as CDR2. The CDR3 starts with the cysteine, ends with the phenylalanine, and has 15 residues. This entry keeps only the CDR3 DNA: 45 bases, framed from base 1. The V end gives up 8 bases and the J end 2 bases, leaving 9 bases in the junction not matched to a gene. This receptor was taken from a woman aged 65 to 85 with acute or convalescent COVID-19. The chain uses TRBV18 and TRBJ2-7, with 10 bases in between that match TRBD1. Input material: peripheral blood. DNA sequence: TGTGCCAGCAAGCGGGACAGGGGAAAGGCCTACGAGCAGTACTTC. The encoded protein is CASKRDRGKAYEQYF.